Each of the 3 T cell receptor beta chains below was sequenced from the same sample in a study of cytomegalovirus exposure and HLA in healthy donors (TCRdb year 2017). Receptors were amplified or captured by the immunoSEQ multiplex PCR assay. A mixture of 60 forward primers for TCR Vbeta segments and 13 reverse primers for TCR Jbeta segments was used in the multiplex PCR. TCRdb re-hosts the immuneACCESS table, in-frame sequences only. Its copies lack some clones; in the studies checked, an unresolved V gene accounts for under half of them, and the cause for the rest is not known. This sample is represented by approximately 190,000 clones; over 65% of them were singletons. The ten largest clones add up to about 3.4% of the sample. What was sequenced was PBMCs. The receptors derive from a man aged 35 to 55 in good health and CMV-seropositive.

The V and J genes are TRBV30 and TRBJ1-4; D is ambiguous. Deletions cut 2 bases from V and 8 bases from J, with 21 bases between. From germline, CDR1 is GTSNPN and CDR2 SVGIG (reference sequence). The CDR3 spans 16 residues. The CDR3 loop is CAWSPHGRQAGEKLFF. Here the CDR3 DNA reads TGTGCCTGGAGTCCCCATGGCCGTCAGGCGGGGGAAAAACTGTTTTTT.

This sequence joins TRBV19 and TRBJ1-6; 7 nucleotides line up with TRBD1. Germline-derived CDR1 and CDR2 are LNHDA and SQIVND (reference sequence). CDR3 length: 14 amino acids. Germline trimming cut 0 bases from V and 7 bases from J; bases unmatched to any gene: 0. The chain's CDR3 is CASSIEQGNSPLHF. The CDR3 coding sequence is TGTGCCAGTAGTATAGAACAGGGGAATTCACCCCTCCACTTT.

This clone was detected a few times. This chain connects TRBV10-2 to TRBJ1-6, with D unresolved. Trimming stripped 0 bases from V and 7 bases from J, with 4 bases between. The CDR3 totals 13 residues. Germline CDR1 WSHSY, CDR2 SAAADI. The CDR3 nucleotides are TGCGCCAGCAGTGAGTCGGAGAATTCACCCCTCCACTTT. The encoded protein is CASSESENSPLHF.